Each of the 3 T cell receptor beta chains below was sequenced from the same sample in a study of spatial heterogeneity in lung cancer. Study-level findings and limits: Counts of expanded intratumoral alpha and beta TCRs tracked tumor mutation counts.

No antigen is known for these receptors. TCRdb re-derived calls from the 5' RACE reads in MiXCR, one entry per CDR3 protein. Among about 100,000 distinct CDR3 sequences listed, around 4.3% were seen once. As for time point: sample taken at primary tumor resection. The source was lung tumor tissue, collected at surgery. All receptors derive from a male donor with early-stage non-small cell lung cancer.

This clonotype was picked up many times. CDR3 residues: CASSLGWRTDTQYF. The CDR3 nucleotides are TGCGCCAGCAGCTTGGGCTGGCGCACAGATACGCAGTATTTT. The rearrangement links TRBV5-1 to TRBJ2-3; D is unclear. This CDR3 is built from 14 residues. The V gene lost 0 bases and the J gene lost 1 base, with 6 bases spanning the gap. CDR1 is SGHRS, CDR2 YFSETQ, per germline.

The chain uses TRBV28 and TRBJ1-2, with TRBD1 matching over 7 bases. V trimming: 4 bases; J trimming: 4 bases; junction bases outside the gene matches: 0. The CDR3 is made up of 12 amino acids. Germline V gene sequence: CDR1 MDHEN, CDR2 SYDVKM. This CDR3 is CASSSGGYGYTF. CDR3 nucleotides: TGTGCCAGCAGTTCAGGGGGCTATGGCTACACCTTC.

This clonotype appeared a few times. The CDR3 sequence is CASSPTRRDTQYF. The CDR3 coding sequence is TGTGCCAGCAGCCCAACTAGAAGAGATACGCAGTATTTT. The chain carries TRBV6-2 or TRBV6-3 and TRBJ2-3; maybe TRBD2 (5 bases). CDR1 and CDR2 from the germline V gene are MNHEY and SVGEGT. Trimming cost V 6 bases and J 5 bases, with 12 bases left between them. This CDR3 has 13 amino acids.